This TCR beta chain was identified in a study of cytomegalovirus exposure and HLA in healthy donors. Broader study findings: Later examination showed HLA-associated TCR beta chains had greater clonal expansion than equally common others. In a later analysis, donors in an Asian-associated ancestry cluster reportedly had fewer N-insertions in productive TCRs than the cohort mean.

Despite likely unrecorded immune exposures, the donors were nominally healthy at the time of sampling. PCR used 60 Vbeta primers and 13 Jbeta primers. The method was immunoSEQ multiplex PCR; TCRdb's version includes in-frame clones alone and lacks a portion of them. This sample has 70,000 to 95,000 clones; 80% occur once, and the top ten carry 0.9% to 1.2%. A word on this clone: Its target is not known.

The junction had 7 bases not matched to a gene; V was cut back by 6 bases and J by 6 bases. The CDR3 spans 14 residues. In germline, CDR1 is MRHNA, CDR2 SNTAGT. The clonotype comes from a male donor in good health and CMV-seronegative. The source material was PBMCs. The rearrangement uses TRBV6-4 and TRBJ2-1, with TRBD1 matching 8 bases. The CDR3 DNA reads as TGTGCCAGCAGACAGGACAGGGAAGGCAATGAGCAGTTCTTC. Protein product: CASRQDREGNEQFF.